These 10 T cell receptor beta chains were all obtained from the same sample, sequenced in a study of T cells after yellow fever vaccination. TCRdb used MiXCR to reprocess the 5' RACE reads, holding one entry per CDR3 protein. The sample holds some 220,000 distinct CDR3 sequences, roughly 3.3% seen once. This material consisted of CD4+ T cells sorted from PBMCs, taken 10 days after the yellow fever booster vaccination. These receptors were taken from a man younger than 30 who received the YFV17D yellow fever vaccine.

This clonotype was detected many times. The V and J genes are TRBV25-1 and TRBJ1-6, with no clear D. The CDR3 loop spans 16 amino acids. V was trimmed by 2 bases and J by 0 bases, leaving 8 bases between them. Per germline, CDR1 MGHDK and CDR2 SYGVNS. The CDR3 DNA sequence: TGTGCCAGCAGTGAAGGGCTTAGCTCCTATAATTCACCCCTCCACTTT. Amino acid sequence: CASSEGLSSYNSPLHF. The full variable domain, its missing parts supplied by reference TRBV25-1 and TRBJ1-6, is EADIYQTPRYLVIGTGKKITLECSQTMGHDKMYWYQQDPGMELHLIHYSYGVNSTEKGDLSSESTVSRIRTEHFPLTLESARPSHTSQYLCASSEGLSSYNSPLHFGNGTRLTVT.

V usage is TRBV7-2 and J usage is TRBJ2-5; D gene unclear. Germline CDR1 SGHTA, CDR2 FQGNSA. V shed 0 bases and J shed 0 bases, with 11 bases lying between them. CDR3 length equals 16 residues. The CDR3 nucleotides read TGTGCCAGCAGCTTAGCCCACTCCCTGTACCAAGAGACCCAGTACTTC. Amino acids: CASSLAHSLYQETQYF.

This clonotype has just a few counts. The rearrangement uses TRBV15 and TRBJ1-5; D gene unclear. There are 14 residues in the CDR3. Germline CDR1 is LNHNV and CDR2 is YYDKDF (reference sequence). The V and J ends lost 2 bases and 5 bases respectively, with 10 bases between them. CDR3 sequence reads: CATSRRAIYQPQHF. DNA for the CDR3: TGTGCCACCAGCAGACGGGCCATATATCAGCCCCAGCATTTT.

This clonotype has a count of ten or more. The chain couples TRBV7-2 to TRBJ1-5; the match to TRBD1 covers 7 bases. CDR1 and CDR2 (germline): SGHTA, FQGNSA. J lost 4 bases, V lost 0 bases, and 12 bases had no gene match. The CDR3 totals 18 residues. The CDR3 DNA sequence: TGTGCCAGCAGCTTAGCTGGGGGGGCTGCCAGGGGGAATCAGCCCCAGCATTTT. This encodes CASSLAGGAARGNQPQHF.

This clonotype was observed many times. The chain employs TRBV6-6 and TRBJ1-2; D gene uncertain. This CDR3 comprises 12 residues. Trimming left V 6 bases short and J 6 bases short, with 11 bases between. Germline V lookup: CDR1 MNHNY, CDR2 SVGAGI (reference sequence). In nucleotides, the CDR3 is TGTGCCAGCAGCGCCGTTGGCGATGGCTACACCTTC. This encodes CASSAVGDGYTF.

V gene TRBV14 combines with J gene TRBJ1-1; no clear D gene. The CDR3 sequence is 13 residues long. With 1 base removed from V and 6 bases from J, the gap between germline ends came to 9 bases. The germline gives CDR1 SGHDN, CDR2 FVKESK. The CDR3 nucleotides read TGTGCCAGCAGCCAAGTAGGGTTCGCTGAAGCTTTCTTT. It translates to CASSQVGFAEAFF.

This clonotype was detected ten times or more. This sequence joins TRBV4-3 and TRBJ1-1; D gene uncertain. Trimming stripped 0 bases from V and 8 bases from J, with 7 bases between. Germline V CDR1 and CDR2: LGHNA, YSLEER. The CDR3 is 12 amino acids. This chain's CDR3 is CASSQDRGEAFF. For the CDR3, the DNA is TGCGCCAGCAGCCAAGATCGAGGGGAAGCTTTCTTT.

A few counts support this clonotype. The CDR3 nucleotides read TGTGCCTGGACGGACTCCTACGAGCAGTACTTC. Amino acids: CAWTDSYEQYF. The chain recombines TRBV30 with TRBJ2-7; no reliable D call. CDR3 length equals 11 residues. V was trimmed by 4 bases and J by 0 bases, leaving 4 bases between them. The germline CDR1 and CDR2 sequences are GTSNPN and SVGIG (reference sequence).

This clonotype appeared many times. The CDR3 sequence is CASSQEPARQETQYF. CDR3 DNA sequence: TGCGCCAGCAGCCAAGAACCCGCCAGGCAAGAGACCCAGTACTTC. V is TRBV4-1 and J is TRBJ2-5; D gene uncertain. V gave up 0 bases and J gave up 2 bases, with 10 bases separating them. The CDR3 spans 15 residues. Germline V CDR1 and CDR2: MGHRA, YSYEKL.

This clonotype was counted ten times or more. The V gene is TRBV9, the J gene TRBJ1-1, with D possibly matching TRBD1 (5 bases). V was shortened by 0 bases and J by 6 bases, with 9 bases between the two germline ends. The CDR3 is made up of 13 amino acids. Germline CDR1 is SGDLS and CDR2 is YYNGEE. The CDR3: CASSVGGGPEAFF. CDR3 nucleotides: TGTGCCAGCAGCGTAGGGGGGGGACCTGAAGCTTTCTTT.